This is a list of T cell receptor beta chains from one sample in a study of response to subunit inactivated influenza vaccine. Each CDR3 protein gets one entry after TCRdb re-called the RT-PCR reads with MiXCR. The table lists about 530,000 distinct CDR3 sequences, about 10% of them singletons. Sequences were derived from PBMCs from blood, sampled on the day of vaccination. The receptors were gathered from a man aged 45-65 years who received an inactivated influenza vaccine. CDR3s include the opening cysteine and the closing phenylalanine or tryptophan. D genes are given only for firm matches. Rows give clone size only sometimes, using once, few, many, or a class for an expanded clone.

V,J,size,D,DNA,CDR3
TRBV6-5,TRBJ2-5,-,-,TGTGCCAGCAGTTCGGAGGGGGGGGGAGAGACCCAGTACTTC,CASSSEGGGETQYF
TRBV12-3/TRBV12-4,TRBJ2-4,few,TRBD1,TGTGCCAGCAGTGTGGGATACAGGGGGCAAGTTCGAAGGTGGGAAAACATTCAGTACTTC,CASSVGYRGQVRRWENIQYF
TRBV4-1,TRBJ2-4,-,TRBD2,TGCGCCAGCAGCCAAGAGGGAGGGAGTACGGCCAAAAACATTCAGTACTTC,CASSQEGGSTAKNIQYF
TRBV27,TRBJ2-7,-,-,TGTGCCAGCAGTAGCTTGGGAAACCCCTCCTACGAGCAGTACTTC,CASSSLGNPSYEQYF
TRBV6-2/TRBV6-3,TRBJ2-2,many,-,TGTGCCAGCAGTTACCTCGGGCTACAGAACACCGGGGAGCTGTTTTTT,CASSYLGLQNTGELFF
TRBV20-1,TRBJ2-5,many,-,TGCAGTGCTAGAGCTGGAGAACGGGGGTACCAAGAGACCCAGTACTTC,CSARAGERGYQETQYF
TRBV7-2,TRBJ1-4,few,-,TGTGCCAGCAGCTTACGAAGGGGCTACAATGAAAAACTGTTTTTT,CASSLRRGYNEKLFF
TRBV30,TRBJ1-5,-,-,TGTGCCTGGAGTGAAAGTCCCCTCGGGCAAACCCAGCATTTT,CAWSESPLGQTQHF
TRBV20-1,TRBJ2-3,few,TRBD2,TGCAGTGCTAGAGATCTGGGGACTAGCGGGGACGCACGGGGGTCAGATACGCAGTATTTT,CSARDLGTSGDARGSDTQYF
TRBV10-2,TRBJ1-1,-,TRBD1,TGCGCCAGCAGGGAAGCAGGGGGCGTGGGCACTGAAGCTTTCTTT,CASREAGGVGTEAFF
TRBV20-1,TRBJ1-6,-,-,TGCAGTGCTAGTCAGGGGAAATCACCCCTCCACTTT,CSASQGKSPLHF
TRBV4-3,TRBJ2-2,-,-,TGCGCCAGCAGCCACCCCCGCGCATCCGCGAACACCGGGGAGCTGTTTTTT,CASSHPRASANTGELFF
TRBV5-1,TRBJ2-6,few,-,TGCGCCAGCAGCTTAGGGGAACCCTCTGGGGCCAACGTCCTGACTTTC,CASSLGEPSGANVLTF
TRBV28,TRBJ2-5,few,-,TGTGCCAGCAGTCACCCCCGCCGGGAGACCCAGTACTTC,CASSHPRRETQYF
TRBV15,TRBJ2-7,many,TRBD1,TGTGCCACCAGGGTTACAGGGGGCAACGAGCAGTACTTC,CATRVTGGNEQYF
TRBV20-1,TRBJ1-2,many,-,TGCAGTGCTAGAGATTTCAAGGGGCCGGTCTATGGCTACACCTTC,CSARDFKGPVYGYTF
TRBV3-1,TRBJ2-3,few,TRBD2,TGTGCCAGCAGCCGACGGACTAGCGGGAGGACCTTAGATACGCAGTATTTT,CASSRRTSGRTLDTQYF
TRBV11-2,TRBJ2-3,-,TRBD1,TGTGCCAGCAGCCCCGGGACAGGTGATGGCACAGATACGCAGTATTTT,CASSPGTGDGTDTQYF
TRBV12-3/TRBV12-4,TRBJ2-2,many,-,TGTGCCAGCAGTTTTAGGGGGGCTGGCACCGGGGAGCTGTTTTTT,CASSFRGAGTGELFF
TRBV14,TRBJ2-1,-,TRBD2,TGTGCCAGCAGCCCCGGGACTAGCGGGAGGGCCTATGAGCAGTTCTTC,CASSPGTSGRAYEQFF
TRBV5-1,TRBJ2-7,few,TRBD2,TGCGCCAGCAGCCTCACCTCACCGGGACTAGCGTTTTACGAGCAGTACTTC,CASSLTSPGLAFYEQYF
TRBV5-1,TRBJ2-3,-,-,TGCGCCAGCAGCTGGGCCCCGGGGTATGGCACAGATACGCAGTATTTT,CASSWAPGYGTDTQYF
TRBV19,TRBJ2-1,-,-,TGTGCCAGTAGAAACGGGGTTGGTGAGCAGTTCTTC,CASRNGVGEQFF
TRBV10-3,TRBJ2-1,few,TRBD1,TGTGCCACCACCAGGGACAGGGTTCTCAATGAGCAGTTCTTC,CATTRDRVLNEQFF
TRBV20-1,TRBJ2-7,few,TRBD2,TGCAGTGCTAGACCAATGGGACTGGCTAGCGGGAGTTCGGGCGAGCAGTACTTC,CSARPMGLASGSSGEQYF
TRBV5-1,TRBJ1-2,-,TRBD1,TGCGCCAGCAGCTTGGACAGGGGGCATCGCGGGATCTATGGCTACACCTTC,CASSLDRGHRGIYGYTF
TRBV20-1,TRBJ2-1,-,TRBD1,TGCAGTGCGCCGCGGGACAGGGGGCGCAATGAGCAGTTCTTC,CSAPRDRGRNEQFF
TRBV20-1,TRBJ2-7,few,TRBD2,TGCAGTGCTAGATCTTTGGGCGGGAGCTTCTACGAGCAGTACTTC,CSARSLGGSFYEQYF